Following are 17 T cell receptor beta chains from one sample sequenced in a study of early T cells in non-severe SARS-CoV-2 infection. From the 5' RACE reads, TCRdb called clonotypes with MiXCR, one entry per CDR3 protein. The table lists 50,000 to 85,000 distinct CDR3 sequences, 8% to 9.5% of them singletons, with 3% to 3.5% in the top ten. The sequenced sample consisted of whole blood. The receptor set was obtained from an adult who was a healthcare worker with PCR-confirmed SARS-CoV-2 infection or an uninfected control (not recorded which).

In its sample, this clonotype was seen many times. The rearrangement joins TRBV24-1 to TRBJ2-7; tentatively, D is TRBD2 (5 bases). Germline loops: CDR1 KGHDR, CDR2 SFDVKD. V was cut by 7 bases and J by 1 base, with 10 bases left in between. This CDR3 contains 13 residues. The CDR3 sequence: CATSGDSSYEQYF. Here the CDR3 DNA reads TGTGCCACCAGCGGGGATTCGTCCTACGAGCAGTACTTC.

This clonotype is medium-sized. V gene TRBV27 combines with J gene TRBJ2-7; D is possibly TRBD1 (7 bases). Trimming left V 2 bases short and J 6 bases short, with 8 bases between. CDR3 size: 12 residues. The V gene's germline CDR1 is MNHEY and CDR2 SMNVEV (reference sequence). The CDR3 loop reads CASSLQGGEQYF. The CDR3 nucleotides read TGTGCCAGCAGTTTACAGGGGGGCGAGCAGTACTTC.

Sample share makes this clonotype medium-sized (0.01 to 0.1%). In DNA, the CDR3 is TGTGCCAGCACCCCTTGGGGGGGGGTGAGGAACGAAAAACTGTTTTTT. This gives the protein CASTPWGGVRNEKLFF. The chain couples TRBV7-8 to TRBJ1-4; D may be TRBD1 (5 bases). The CDR3 is made up of 16 amino acids. From germline, CDR1 is SGHVS and CDR2 FQNEAQ. V lost 7 bases, J lost 8 bases, and 23 bases lay in between. The whole variable domain, remainder taken from reference TRBV7-8 and TRBJ1-4, is GAGVSQSPRYKVAKRGQDVALRCDPISGHVSLFWYQQALGQGPEFLTYFQNEAQLDKSGLPSDRFFAERPEGSVSTLKIQRTQQEDSAVYLCASTPWGGVRNEKLFFGSGTQLSVL.

This clonotype came up many times. The CDR3 is CSGDGGAQLGYTF. CDR3 in DNA: TGCAGCGGGGACGGAGGTGCCCAGTTGGGCTACACCTTC. The chain combines TRBV20-1 with TRBJ1-2, with D perhaps TRBD1 (5 bases). The CDR3 sequence is 13 residues long. Germline lookup yields CDR1 DFQATT and CDR2 SNEGSKA (reference sequence).

This chain links TRBV28 with TRBJ2-7, with a weak D call TRBD1 (6 bases). The CDR3 is 14 amino acids. V was cut by 4 bases and J by 3 bases, with 13 bases left in between. Looked up from germline, CDR1 is MDHEN and CDR2 is SYDVKM. The CDR3 loop reads CASSWTDQVYEQYF. The DNA of the CDR3 is TGTGCCAGCAGTTGGACAGACCAAGTCTACGAGCAGTACTTC.

There are a few counts of this clonotype. V and J are TRBV14 and TRBJ2-3, with D perhaps matching TRBD2 (6 bases). Trimming pared 4 bases from V and 2 bases from J, leaving 10 bases between. Looked up from germline, CDR1 is SGHDN and CDR2 is FVKESK. The CDR3 runs to 14 residues. The CDR3 DNA is TGTGCCAGCAGCCGGGAGGACCTCACAGATACGCAGTATTTT. Translating gives CASSREDLTDTQYF. The full variable domain, rest sourced from reference TRBV14 and TRBJ2-3, is EAGVTQFPSHSVIEKGQTVTLRCDPISGHDNLYWYRRVMGKEIKFLLHFVKESKQDESGMPNNRFLAERTGGTYSTLKVQPAELEDSGVYFCASSREDLTDTQYFGPGTRLTVL.

The CDR3 nucleotides read TGTGCCAGCAGCTTAGCGAATGGGAATAATGAAAAACTGTTTTTT. It is translated as CASSLANGNNEKLFF. J is TRBJ1-4 and V is TRBV7-2; unclear D gene. The CDR3 sequence is 15 residues long. The germline V and J ends were trimmed by 0 bases and 4 bases, with 9 bases remaining between them. Germline loops: CDR1 SGHTA, CDR2 FQGNSA.

This clonotype was counted between two and nine times. The chain combines TRBV20-1 with TRBJ2-3; 7 bases are a match to TRBD2. The germline gives CDR1 DFQATT, CDR2 SNEGSKA (reference sequence). This CDR3 region has 17 residues. After removal of 5 bases from V and 3 bases from J, the junction contained 17 bases not matched to a gene. The CDR3 DNA reads TGCAGTGCTCCTCCCTTTCGGGGGGAGGGTTCGACAGATACGCAGTATTTT. It encodes CSAPPFRGEGSTDTQYF.

This clonotype was detected only a few times. The genes are TRBV15 and TRBJ1-5, with 8 bases identical to TRBD1. Trimming removed 0 bases from V and 4 bases from J; junction bases left unmatched: 2. Germline lookup yields CDR1 LNHNV and CDR2 YYDKDF (reference sequence). CDR3 length: 15 amino acids. CDR3 DNA: TGTGCCACCAGCAGAGACAGGGGGCCGAATCAGCCCCAGCATTTT. Translation: CATSRDRGPNQPQHF.

J is TRBJ2-2 and V is TRBV20-1; D possibly corresponds to TRBD2 (5 bases). CDR3 size: 12 residues. Trimming shortened V by 3 bases and J by 3 bases, and 5 bases separated the two germline ends. The germline CDR1 and CDR2 sequences are DFQATT and SNEGSKA (reference sequence). The CDR3 sequence: CSASSDTGELFF. The CDR3 bases are TGCAGTGCTAGTAGCGACACCGGGGAGCTGTTTTTT.

This clonotype was seen ten or more times. The chain couples TRBV20-1 to TRBJ1-1; TRBD1 matches at 8 bases. CDR3 length equals 17 residues. The J segment lost 0 bases and the V segment lost 0 bases, leaving 9 bases of the junction unmatched. Germline V gene data show CDR1 as DFQATT and CDR2 as SNEGSKA (reference sequence). The CDR3 loop is CSARDQTGGIMNTEAFF. The CDR3 nucleotides read TGCAGTGCTAGAGATCAAACAGGGGGAATCATGAACACTGAAGCTTTCTTT.

This chain joins TRBV7-2 and TRBJ2-6; TRBD1 matches 7 bases. The ends lost 5 bases at V and 3 bases at J; junction bases unmatched: 19. This CDR3 spans 20 amino acids. Germline CDR1 is SGHTA and CDR2 is FQGNSA. The CDR3 DNA is TGTGCCAGCAGCCAGACCACGACAGGGCCCCAAACTAGTGGGGCCAACGTCCTGACTTTC. This gives the protein CASSQTTTGPQTSGANVLTF.

In its sample, this clonotype was seen a few times. The genes are TRBV13 and TRBJ2-1; TRBD2 matches at 9 bases. The CDR3 is 16 residues long. The germline gives CDR1 PRHDT, CDR2 FYEKMQ (reference sequence). V was clipped by 3 bases and J by 7 bases; unmatched bases: 10. CDR3 in amino acids: CASSFSSGSRKNEQFF. Here the CDR3 DNA reads TGTGCCAGCAGCTTCAGTAGCGGGAGTCGTAAGAATGAGCAGTTCTTC.

V gene TRBV11-2 combines with J gene TRBJ2-5; D remains ambiguous. V dropped 1 base and J dropped 1 base, with 10 bases sitting between them. Germline V gene sequence: CDR1 SGHAT, CDR2 FQNNGV. The CDR3 runs to 15 residues. The CDR3: CASSLGYTSQETQYF. CDR3 coding DNA: TGTGCCAGCAGCTTAGGATACACCAGCCAAGAGACCCAGTACTTC.

This clonotype came up many times. The chain recombines TRBV28 with TRBJ2-3; 8 bases are a match to TRBD2. This CDR3 has 15 amino acids. The germline V gene has CDR1 MDHEN and CDR2 SYDVKM. The J segment lost 3 bases and the V segment lost 4 bases, leaving 6 bases of the junction unmatched. CDR3 DNA: TGTGCCAGCAGTTCACCGGGACTAGTAACAGATACGCAGTATTTT. Its protein is CASSSPGLVTDTQYF.

The rearrangement uses TRBV19 and TRBJ2-1; tentatively, D is TRBD2 (5 bases). Germline V gives CDR1 LNHDA, CDR2 SQIVND (reference sequence). The germline V and J ends were trimmed by 7 bases and 0 bases, with 13 bases remaining between them. The CDR3 consists of 15 residues. DNA for the CDR3: TGTGCCAGTAAGATTAGCGCGAGCTCCTACAATGAGCAGTTCTTC. Its translation is CASKISASSYNEQFF.

The chain has TRBV29-1 and TRBJ2-5; D may be TRBD1 (6 bases). CDR1 and CDR2 (germline): SQVTM, ANQGSEA. This CDR3 contains 15 residues. V was shortened by 6 bases and J by 2 bases, with 19 bases between the two germline ends. This CDR3 reads CSVGGQHYSQETQYF. The CDR3 DNA reads as TGCAGCGTCGGCGGACAGCACTATAGTCAAGAGACCCAGTACTTC.